These T cell receptor beta chains were read from a single sample in a study of PD-1 blockade in classical Hodgkin lymphoma. Profiled with immunoSEQ multiplex PCR; TCRdb holds only in-frame clones, not every one. The data contain some 70,000 clones, roughly 93% of them singletons. What was sequenced was peripheral blood mononuclear cells (PBMCs). These receptor sequences come from a human donor with classical Hodgkin lymphoma. Each CDR3 is given with its conserved first and last residue. D genes are given only for firm matches. Clone size is stated in some rows and not others, as once, few, many or a class when expanded.

cdr3_aa: CATSRGGLAAKETQYF
cdr3_nt: TGTGCCACCAGCAGAGGAGGACTAGCGGCAAAAGAGACCCAGTACTTC
j_call: TRBJ2-5
v_call: TRBV15
clone_size: NA
d_call: TRBD2
cdr3_length: 16

cdr3_aa: CASALGVSNQPQHF
cdr3_nt: TGTGCCAGCGCCCTGGGGGTGAGCAATCAGCCCCAGCATTTT
j_call: TRBJ1-5
v_call: TRBV6-5
clone_size: NA
d_call: NA
cdr3_length: 14

cdr3_aa: CASSGTAHQPQHF
cdr3_nt: TGTGCCAGCTCCGGGACCGCTCATCAGCCCCAGCATTTT
j_call: TRBJ1-5
v_call: TRBV19
clone_size: NA
d_call: NA
cdr3_length: 13

cdr3_aa: CASSLEVGSRGAFF
cdr3_nt: TGTGCCAGCAGCTTAGAGGTGGGCAGCAGGGGAGCTTTCTTT
j_call: TRBJ1-1
v_call: TRBV7-2
clone_size: NA
d_call: NA
cdr3_length: 14

cdr3_aa: CASSHQDIPYEQYF
cdr3_nt: TGTGCCAGCTCGCACCAGGACATACCCTACGAGCAGTACTTC
j_call: TRBJ2-7
v_call: TRBV18
clone_size: NA
d_call: NA
cdr3_length: 14

cdr3_aa: CSAEDSYDYGYTF
cdr3_nt: TGCAGCGCCGAGGACAGCTACGACTATGGCTACACCTTC
j_call: TRBJ1-2
v_call: TRBV29-1
clone_size: NA
d_call: NA
cdr3_length: 13

cdr3_aa: CASSLAPVAKNIQYF
cdr3_nt: TGTGCCAGCAGCCTGGCTCCTGTAGCCAAAAACATTCAGTACTTC
j_call: TRBJ2-4
v_call: TRBV28
clone_size: once
d_call: NA
cdr3_length: 15

cdr3_aa: CASSPRDRPQYGYTF
cdr3_nt: TGTGCCAGCAGCCCTCGTGACAGGCCGCAGTATGGCTACACCTTC
j_call: TRBJ1-2
v_call: TRBV9
clone_size: once
d_call: NA
cdr3_length: 15

cdr3_aa: CASSRGPALYGSYEQYF
cdr3_nt: TGTGCCAGCAGCAGGGGGCCCGCGTTATATGGCTCCTACGAGCAGTACTTC
j_call: TRBJ2-7
v_call: TRBV27
clone_size: NA
d_call: TRBD1
cdr3_length: 17

cdr3_aa: CASSEEGATNEKLFF
cdr3_nt: TGTGCCAGCAGTGAAGAGGGTGCAACTAATGAAAAACTGTTTTTT
j_call: TRBJ1-4
v_call: TRBV2
clone_size: NA
d_call: NA
cdr3_length: 15

cdr3_aa: CASSLEVGHTYEQYF
cdr3_nt: TGCGCCAGCAGCTTGGAAGTGGGACACACCTACGAGCAGTACTTC
j_call: TRBJ2-7
v_call: TRBV5-1
clone_size: NA
d_call: NA
cdr3_length: 15

cdr3_aa: CASSDSGGGPDTQYF
cdr3_nt: TGTGCCAGCAGTGACTCCGGGGGGGGCCCAGATACGCAGTATTTT
j_call: TRBJ2-3
v_call: TRBV6-4
clone_size: few
d_call: TRBD2
cdr3_length: 15

cdr3_aa: CAWSVRHRSYEQYF
cdr3_nt: TGTGCCTGGAGTGTACGACACCGCTCCTACGAGCAGTACTTC
j_call: TRBJ2-7
v_call: TRBV30
clone_size: NA
d_call: NA
cdr3_length: 14

cdr3_aa: CASSARYSPSKYEQYF
cdr3_nt: TGTGCCAGCAGTGCCAGATACTCCCCTTCCAAGTACGAGCAGTACTTC
j_call: TRBJ2-7
v_call: TRBV6-1
clone_size: NA
d_call: NA
cdr3_length: 16

cdr3_aa: CASILDHSRLNEQFF
cdr3_nt: TGTGCCAGCATTTTAGATCATTCCAGACTGAATGAGCAGTTCTTC
j_call: TRBJ2-1
v_call: TRBV6-1
clone_size: once
d_call: NA
cdr3_length: 15

cdr3_aa: CASSPTSGQETQYF
cdr3_nt: TGCGCCAGCAGCCCCACGAGCGGCCAAGAGACCCAGTACTTC
j_call: TRBJ2-5
v_call: TRBV5-1
clone_size: NA
d_call: NA
cdr3_length: 14

cdr3_aa: CASSPSNQPQHF
cdr3_nt: TGTGCCAGTAGCCCCAGCAATCAGCCCCAGCATTTT
j_call: TRBJ1-5
v_call: TRBV19
clone_size: NA
d_call: NA
cdr3_length: 12

cdr3_aa: CASSLDGGNTEAFF
cdr3_nt: TGTGCCAGCAGCTTAGACGGGGGTAACACTGAAGCTTTCTTT
j_call: TRBJ1-1
v_call: TRBV7-9
clone_size: NA
d_call: NA
cdr3_length: 14

cdr3_aa: CASSFLAGGPWDTGELFF
cdr3_nt: TGTGCCAGCAGCTTCCTAGCGGGAGGGCCTTGGGACACCGGGGAGCTGTTTTTT
j_call: TRBJ2-2
v_call: TRBV7-9
clone_size: NA
d_call: TRBD2
cdr3_length: 18

cdr3_aa: CASSTRTGTGNTIYF
cdr3_nt: TGTGCCAGCAGTACTAGGACAGGGACTGGAAACACCATATATTTT
j_call: TRBJ1-3
v_call: TRBV6-6
clone_size: NA
d_call: TRBD1
cdr3_length: 15

cdr3_aa: CASSYDIGVYEQYF
cdr3_nt: TGTGCCAGCAGTTATGACATAGGGGTCTACGAGCAGTACTTC
j_call: TRBJ2-7
v_call: TRBV2
clone_size: NA
d_call: NA
cdr3_length: 14

cdr3_aa: CASSPRTSGTDTQYF
cdr3_nt: TGTGCCAGTAGTCCCCGCACTAGCGGCACAGATACGCAGTATTTT
j_call: TRBJ2-3
v_call: TRBV19
clone_size: NA
d_call: TRBD2
cdr3_length: 15

cdr3_aa: CASGGRGSTDTQYF
cdr3_nt: TGTGCCAGCGGAGGGAGGGGGTCGACAGATACGCAGTATTTT
j_call: TRBJ2-3
v_call: TRBV2
clone_size: NA
d_call: NA
cdr3_length: 14

cdr3_aa: CASSPHPGQGYEQYF
cdr3_nt: TGTGCCAGCTCACCGCACCCGGGACAGGGATACGAGCAGTACTTC
j_call: TRBJ2-7
v_call: TRBV18
clone_size: NA
d_call: TRBD1
cdr3_length: 15

cdr3_aa: CASSQGGSLGEEQYF
cdr3_nt: TGTGCCAGCAGCCAAGGGGGCAGTCTCGGGGAAGAGCAGTACTTC
j_call: TRBJ2-7
v_call: TRBV14
clone_size: NA
d_call: NA
cdr3_length: 15

cdr3_aa: CASSPTGLNQPQHF
cdr3_nt: TGTGCCAGCTCACCAACAGGGCTCAATCAGCCCCAGCATTTT
j_call: TRBJ1-5
v_call: TRBV18
clone_size: NA
d_call: NA
cdr3_length: 14

cdr3_aa: CASSADLAGGLNTIYF
cdr3_nt: TGTGCCAGCAGTGCCGACCTTGCAGGGGGCTTAAACACCATATATTTT
j_call: TRBJ1-3
v_call: TRBV2
clone_size: NA
d_call: TRBD1
cdr3_length: 16